One and the same sample provided the 14 T cell receptor beta chains below, sequenced in a study of regulatory T cells in long-lasting Graves disease. This sample's time point: newly diagnosed GD, antithyroid drugs for less than 3 months. Extracted RNA from PBMCs served as the source of the TCR library. CDR3 regions were amplified by Arm-PCR using iRepertoire HTBI primers to build TCR beta libraries. In TCRdb, the multiplex PCR reads were re-called with MiXCR into one record per CDR3 protein. This sample has approximately 480,000 distinct CDR3 sequences, with 15% to 20% found just once. The data also belong to a second study, concerning T cells in Graves' hyperthyroidism and ophthalmopathy.

Sequenced material: peripheral blood mononuclear cells (PBMCs), taken at new diagnosis, from a patient treated with antithyroid drugs. The receptors derive from a man aged 35 to 55 with Graves disease.

For this clonotype: Being one base from a much bigger clone, this may be a read error. The rearrangement links TRBV27 to TRBJ2-1; 7 positions agree with TRBD1. CDR3 length: 15 residues. V was clipped by 5 bases and J by 9 bases; unmatched bases: 13. Germline V lookup: CDR1 MNHEY, CDR2 SMNVEV (reference sequence). The CDR3 bases are TGTGCCAGCAGTGTTAACAACGACAGGGCGGCTGAGCAGTTCTTC. This codes for CASSVNNDRAAEQFF.

With respect to this clonotype: Germline and junction disagree at one end, which may indicate a read error. The V and J genes are TRBV9 and TRBJ2-3, with D perhaps matching TRBD2 (6 bases). The length of the CDR3 is 11 residues. Germline lookup yields CDR1 SGDLS and CDR2 YYNGEE. Here the CDR3 reads CSSGRTDTQYF. The CDR3 DNA sequence: TGCTCGTCGGGGAGGACAGATACGCAGTATTTT. The whole variable domain, remainder taken from reference TRBV9 and TRBJ2-3, is DSGVTQTPKHLITATGQRVTLRCSPRSGDLSVYWYQQSLDQGLQFLIQYYNGEERAKGNILERFSAQQFPDLHSELNLSSLELGDSALYFCSSGRTDTQYFGPGTRLTVL.

Worth noting for this clonotype: A much more abundant neighbour one base away suggests this may be a read error. The rearrangement links TRBV28 to TRBJ2-1; 9 nucleotides match TRBD2. Germline CDR1 reads MDHEN; CDR2 reads SYDVKM. The CDR3 has 15 residues. V shed 3 bases and J 4 bases; nucleotides not matched to a gene: 4. The CDR3 nucleotides read TGTGCCAGCAGTTTTGCGGGAGGGGTTTACAATGAGCAGTTCTTC. Encoded protein: CASSFAGGVYNEQFF.

In this sample, this clonotype turned up many times. The V call is TRBV3-1, the J call TRBJ1-1; maybe TRBD1 (6 bases). V was shortened by 1 base and J by 6 bases, with 9 bases between the two germline ends. Germline V gene sequence: CDR1 LGHDT, CDR2 YNNKEL (reference sequence). This CDR3 has 13 residues. CDR3 in amino acids: CASSQGRGAEAFF. The CDR3, as DNA: TGTGCCAGCAGCCAAGGGAGGGGGGCTGAAGCTTTCTTT. The variable domain in full, with the rest retrieved from reference TRBV3-1 and TRBJ1-1, is DTAVSQTPKYLVTQMGNDKSIKCEQNLGHDTMYWYKQDSKKFLKIMFSYNNKELIINETVPNRFSPKSPDKAHLNLHINSLELGDSAVYFCASSQGRGAEAFFGQGTRLTVV.

This clonotype was seen repeatedly, ten times or more. An end of the junction differs from the germline gene, which may be a read error. The chain joins TRBV12-3 or TRBV12-4 to TRBJ2-7; TRBD2 is a possible D gene (5 bases). The CDR3 has 13 amino acids. The CDR3 bases are TGTGCCAGCAGCTTAGCGTACGGCTACGAGCAGTACTTC. The encoded protein is CASSLAYGYEQYF.

The table lists this clonotype with many counts. The chain is built from TRBV20-1 and TRBJ2-1; TRBD2 is a possible D gene (6 bases). Germline CDR1 DFQATT, CDR2 SNEGSKA (reference sequence). This CDR3 comprises 15 residues. The V end was cut by 5 bases, the J end by 4 bases, with 18 bases between. Written as DNA, the CDR3 is TGCAGTGCTCCCCCGGCTAGCGTGGATTACAATGAGCAGTTCTTC. Its translation is CSAPPASVDYNEQFF.

This clonotype was seen repeatedly, ten times or more. This chain joins TRBV7-9 and TRBJ2-3, with 12 nucleotides matching TRBD2. The V gene end was trimmed by 3 bases and the J gene end by 3 bases; junction bases not matched to a gene: 10. Germline V lookup: CDR1 SEHNR, CDR2 FQNEAQ (reference sequence). This CDR3 region has 18 residues. The CDR3 DNA reads as TGTGCCAGCAGCTTCCGACGACTAGCGGGAGTGCGAACAGATACGCAGTATTTT. Protein sequence: CASSFRRLAGVRTDTQYF.

This clonotype showed up just a few times. V and J are TRBV7-2 and TRBJ1-5; D possibly corresponds to TRBD1 (5 bases). CDR1 is SGHTA, CDR2 FQGNSA, per germline. V lost 5 bases, J lost 3 bases, and 11 bases lay in between. The CDR3 totals 14 residues. CDR3 nucleotides: TGTGCCAGCAGCACGGGGCAATTCAATCAGCCCCAGCATTTT. Protein sequence: CASSTGQFNQPQHF.

The rearrangement links TRBV2 to TRBJ1-6, with D uncertain. V lost 10 bases to trimming and J lost 7 bases, with 11 bases between them. Germline V gene lookup returns CDR1 SNHLY and CDR2 FYNNEI. This CDR3 has 12 amino acids. The CDR3 DNA follows: TGTGCCAACGAAAAACTAAATTCACCCCTCCACTTT. As protein: CANEKLNSPLHF.

By proportion, this clonotype is medium-sized. The V and J genes are TRBV2 and TRBJ2-1; TRBD2 might be the D (5 bases). This CDR3 region has 14 residues. V dropped 6 bases and J dropped 10 bases, with 19 bases sitting between them. Per the germline V gene, CDR1 is SNHLY and CDR2 is FYNNEI. The CDR3 region is CASSRSSLVQEQFF. The CDR3 coding sequence is TGTGCCAGCAGCCGTTCGTCACTAGTCCAGGAGCAGTTCTTC.

Of note for this clonotype: This may be a read error, as it is one base from a much larger clone. The chain employs TRBV24-1 and TRBJ2-5; 8 bases map to TRBD2. The V gene's germline CDR1 is KGHDR and CDR2 SFDVKD. Trimming took 7 bases from V and 4 from J; bases not matched to a gene: 7. The CDR3 has 14 residues. Here the CDR3 DNA reads TGTGCCACCAGCGCAACTAGCGGACGAGAGACCCAGTACTTC. Translated, it gives CATSATSGRETQYF.

This clonotype was counted many times. The chain recombines TRBV5-1 with TRBJ1-1, with TRBD1 as a possible D gene (5 bases). The V end lost 0 bases, the J end lost 3 bases, and 15 bases lay between the germline ends. The CDR3 consists of 16 residues. CDR1 is SGHRS and CDR2 is YFSETQ in the germline V gene. CDR3 DNA sequence: TGCGCCAGCAGCTTGGCAGGGCGGGGTTGGCACACTGAAGCTTTCTTT. Encoded protein: CASSLAGRGWHTEAFF.

The table lists this clonotype with many counts. The CDR3 DNA follows: TGCAGCGTTACGGGAGGGAAAGGAGATACGCAGTATTTT. Translation gives CSVTGGKGDTQYF. This chain links TRBV29-1 with TRBJ2-3, with 8 bases lining up with TRBD2. Germline loops: CDR1 SQVTM, CDR2 ANQGSEA. With 5 bases clipped from V and 5 bases from J, the junction kept 6 bases outside the gene matches. The CDR3 sequence is 13 residues long.

V usage is TRBV12-5 and J usage is TRBJ1-3; 10 bases match TRBD1. Trimming took 5 bases from V and 2 from J; bases not matched to a gene: 6. CDR1 and CDR2 from the germline V gene are LGHNT and FRNRAP. The CDR3 covers 16 residues. The CDR3: CASGTPDRGAGNTIYF. CDR3 DNA: TGTGCTAGTGGTACGCCGGACAGGGGGGCTGGAAACACCATATATTTT.